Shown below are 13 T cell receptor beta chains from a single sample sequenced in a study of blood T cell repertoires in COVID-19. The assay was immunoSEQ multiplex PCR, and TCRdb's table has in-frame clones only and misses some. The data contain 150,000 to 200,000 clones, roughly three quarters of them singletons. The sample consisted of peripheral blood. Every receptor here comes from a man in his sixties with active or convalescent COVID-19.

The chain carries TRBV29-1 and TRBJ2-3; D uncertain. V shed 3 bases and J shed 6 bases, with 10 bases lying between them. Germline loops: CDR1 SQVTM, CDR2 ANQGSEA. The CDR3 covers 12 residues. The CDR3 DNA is TGCAGCGTTGATGAACTCCGGGATACGCAGTATTTT. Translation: CSVDELRDTQYF.

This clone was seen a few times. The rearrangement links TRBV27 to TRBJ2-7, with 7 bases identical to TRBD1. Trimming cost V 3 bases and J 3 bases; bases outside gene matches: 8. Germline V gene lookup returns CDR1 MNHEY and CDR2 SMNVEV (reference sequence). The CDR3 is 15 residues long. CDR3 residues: CASSFHVSGGYEQYF. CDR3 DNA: TGTGCCAGCAGTTTCCACGTCTCAGGGGGCTACGAGCAGTACTTC.

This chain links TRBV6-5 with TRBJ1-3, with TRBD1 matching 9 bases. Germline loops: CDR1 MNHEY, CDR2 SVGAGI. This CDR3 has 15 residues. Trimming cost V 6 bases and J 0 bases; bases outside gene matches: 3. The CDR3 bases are TGTGCCAGCAGCTCGGGACAGGGCTCTGGAAACACCATATATTTT. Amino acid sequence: CASSSGQGSGNTIYF.

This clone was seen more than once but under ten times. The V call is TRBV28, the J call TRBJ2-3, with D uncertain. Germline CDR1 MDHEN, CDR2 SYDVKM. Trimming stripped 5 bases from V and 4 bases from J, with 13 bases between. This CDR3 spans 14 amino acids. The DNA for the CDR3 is TGTGCCAGCAGTCCCCAGGAAGGCGCAGATACGCAGTATTTT. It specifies CASSPQEGADTQYF.

As DNA, the CDR3 is TGTGCCAGCAGCCTCTACCGGACCTACGTGGGGCATCAAGAGACCCAGTACTTC. Translated, it gives CASSLYRTYVGHQETQYF. The chain combines TRBV7-9 with TRBJ2-5, with D possibly TRBD1 on 5 matching bases. CDR3 length: 18 amino acids. Deletions cut 5 bases from V and 2 bases from J, with 24 bases between. CDR1 SEHNR and CDR2 FQNEAQ come from the germline V gene (reference sequence).

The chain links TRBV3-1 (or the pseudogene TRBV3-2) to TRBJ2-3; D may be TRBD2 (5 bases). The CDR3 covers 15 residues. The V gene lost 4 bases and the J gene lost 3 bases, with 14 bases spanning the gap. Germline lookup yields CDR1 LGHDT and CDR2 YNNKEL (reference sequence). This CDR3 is CASSLEPGFTDTQYF. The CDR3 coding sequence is TGTGCCAGCAGCCTCGAACCGGGATTTACAGATACGCAGTATTTT.

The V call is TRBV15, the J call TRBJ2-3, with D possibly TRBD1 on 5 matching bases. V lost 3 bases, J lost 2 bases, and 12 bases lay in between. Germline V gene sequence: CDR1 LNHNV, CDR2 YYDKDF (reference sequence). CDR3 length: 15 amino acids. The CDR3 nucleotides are TGTGCCACCAGCAGCTCGACAGAGTTCACAGATACGCAGTATTTT. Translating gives CATSSSTEFTDTQYF.

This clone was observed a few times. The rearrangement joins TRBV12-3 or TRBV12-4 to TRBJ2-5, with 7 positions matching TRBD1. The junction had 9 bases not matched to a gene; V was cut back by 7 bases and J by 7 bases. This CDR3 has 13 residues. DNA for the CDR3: TGTGCCAGCACCATGACAGGGCTAGGGACCCAGTACTTC. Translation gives CASTMTGLGTQYF.

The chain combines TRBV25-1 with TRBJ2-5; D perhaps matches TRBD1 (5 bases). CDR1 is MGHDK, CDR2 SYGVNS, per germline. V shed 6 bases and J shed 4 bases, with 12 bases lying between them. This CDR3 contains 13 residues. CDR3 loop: CASRIGRVETQYF. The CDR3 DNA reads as TGTGCCAGCAGGATAGGCAGGGTAGAGACCCAGTACTTC.

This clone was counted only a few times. This CDR3 is CASSFTGQPDIQYF. The CDR3 DNA reads TGTGCCAGCAGTTTTACCGGACAGCCTGACATTCAGTACTTC. This rearrangement joins TRBV5-4 to TRBJ2-4, with a weak D call TRBD1 (6 bases). V was trimmed by 5 bases and J by 8 bases, leaving 17 bases between them. This CDR3 region has 14 residues. CDR1 is SGHNT, CDR2 YYREEE, per germline (reference sequence).

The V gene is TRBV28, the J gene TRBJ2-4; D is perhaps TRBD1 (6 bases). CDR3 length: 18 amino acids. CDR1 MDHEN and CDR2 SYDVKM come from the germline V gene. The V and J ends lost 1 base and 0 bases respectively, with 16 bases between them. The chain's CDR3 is CASSLSTGSVLAKNIQYF. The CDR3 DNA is TGTGCCAGCAGTTTATCTACAGGGTCGGTCCTAGCCAAAAACATTCAGTACTTC.

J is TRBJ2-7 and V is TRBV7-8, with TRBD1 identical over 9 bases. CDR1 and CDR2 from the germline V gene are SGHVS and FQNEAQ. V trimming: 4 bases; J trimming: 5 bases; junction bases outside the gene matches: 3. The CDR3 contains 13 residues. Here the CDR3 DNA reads TGTGCCAGCAGCTCACAGGGGGCGGACGAGCAGTACTTC. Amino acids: CASSSQGADEQYF.

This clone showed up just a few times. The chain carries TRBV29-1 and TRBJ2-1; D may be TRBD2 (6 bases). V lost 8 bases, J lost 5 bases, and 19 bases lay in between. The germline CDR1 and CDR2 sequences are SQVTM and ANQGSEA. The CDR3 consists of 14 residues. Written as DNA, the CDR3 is TGCAGCACACCCGGGGAGGTGCGCGACAATGAGCAGTTCTTC. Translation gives CSTPGEVRDNEQFF.